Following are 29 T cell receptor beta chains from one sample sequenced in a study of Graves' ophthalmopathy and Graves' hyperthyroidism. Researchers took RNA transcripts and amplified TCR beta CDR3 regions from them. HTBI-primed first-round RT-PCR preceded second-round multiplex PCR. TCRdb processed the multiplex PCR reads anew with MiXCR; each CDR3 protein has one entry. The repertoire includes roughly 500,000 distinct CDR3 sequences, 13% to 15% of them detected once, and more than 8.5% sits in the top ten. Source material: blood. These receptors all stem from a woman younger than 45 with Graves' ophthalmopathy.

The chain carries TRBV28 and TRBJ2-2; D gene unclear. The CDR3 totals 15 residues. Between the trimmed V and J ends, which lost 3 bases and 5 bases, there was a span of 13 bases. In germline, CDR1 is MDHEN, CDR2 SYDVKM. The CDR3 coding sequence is TGTGCCAGCAGTTTCGCACTCCTGGGGACCGGGGAGCTGTTTTTT. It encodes CASSFALLGTGELFF.

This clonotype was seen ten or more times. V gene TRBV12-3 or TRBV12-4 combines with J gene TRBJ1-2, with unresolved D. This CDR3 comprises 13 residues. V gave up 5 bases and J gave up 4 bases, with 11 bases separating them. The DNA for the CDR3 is TGTGCCAGCAGTCCCGGGCCCTCCTATGGCTACACCTTC. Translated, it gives CASSPGPSYGYTF.

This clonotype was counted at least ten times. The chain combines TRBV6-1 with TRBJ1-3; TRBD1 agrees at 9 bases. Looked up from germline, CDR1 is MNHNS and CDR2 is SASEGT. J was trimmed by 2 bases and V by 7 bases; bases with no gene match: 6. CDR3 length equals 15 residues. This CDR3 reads CASNNRDRAGNTIYF. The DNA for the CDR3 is TGTGCCAGCAACAACCGGGACAGGGCTGGAAACACCATATATTTT.

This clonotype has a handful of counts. The CDR3 DNA reads TGTGCCAGTAGCGCCGGGACAGGGGGCTTGTACGAGCAGTACTTC. Translating it yields CASSAGTGGLYEQYF. The chain has TRBV19 and TRBJ2-7; TRBD1 matches at 12 bases. The CDR3 extends over 15 amino acids. Germline V CDR1 and CDR2: LNHDA, SQIVND (reference sequence). V lost 6 bases, J lost 4 bases, and 7 bases stayed unmatched.

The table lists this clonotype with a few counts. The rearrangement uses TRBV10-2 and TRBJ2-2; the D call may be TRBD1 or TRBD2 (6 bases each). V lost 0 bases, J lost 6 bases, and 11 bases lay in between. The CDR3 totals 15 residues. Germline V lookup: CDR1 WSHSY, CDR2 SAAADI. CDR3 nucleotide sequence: TGCGCCAGCAGTGAGTCGTGGGGGGCGGCCGGGGAGCTGTTTTTT. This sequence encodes CASSESWGAAGELFF.

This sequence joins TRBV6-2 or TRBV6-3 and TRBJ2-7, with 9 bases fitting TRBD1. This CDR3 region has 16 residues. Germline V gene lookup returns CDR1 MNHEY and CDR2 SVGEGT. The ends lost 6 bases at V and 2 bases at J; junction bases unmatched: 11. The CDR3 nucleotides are TGTGCCAGCAGACCCCCCGGGACAGGGAAGCCCTACGAGCAGTACTTC. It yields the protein CASRPPGTGKPYEQYF.

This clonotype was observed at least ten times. The CDR3 sequence is CASSPGDGTHSNQPQHF. The CDR3 DNA follows: TGTGCCAGCAGTCCAGGGGACGGCACCCATAGCAATCAGCCCCAGCATTTT. The chain has TRBV6-1 and TRBJ1-5; TRBD1 might be the D (6 bases). CDR1 and CDR2 (germline): MNHNS, SASEGT. V was shortened by 5 bases and J by 0 bases, with 17 bases between the two germline ends. This CDR3 spans 17 amino acids.

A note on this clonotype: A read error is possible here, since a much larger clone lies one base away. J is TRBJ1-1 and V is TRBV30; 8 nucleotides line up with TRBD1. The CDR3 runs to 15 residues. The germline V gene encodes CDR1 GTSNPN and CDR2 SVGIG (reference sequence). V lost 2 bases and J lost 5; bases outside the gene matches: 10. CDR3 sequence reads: CAWSSRDRGLTEAFF. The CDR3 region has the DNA TGTGCCTGGAGTTCAAGAGACAGGGGTTTGACTGAAGCTTTCTTT.

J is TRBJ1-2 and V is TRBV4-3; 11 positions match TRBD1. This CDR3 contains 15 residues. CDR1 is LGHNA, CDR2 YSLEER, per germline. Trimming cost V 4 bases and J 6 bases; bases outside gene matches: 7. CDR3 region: CASSPDRGQQNGYTF. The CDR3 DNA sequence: TGCGCCAGCAGCCCGGACAGGGGGCAACAGAATGGCTACACCTTC.

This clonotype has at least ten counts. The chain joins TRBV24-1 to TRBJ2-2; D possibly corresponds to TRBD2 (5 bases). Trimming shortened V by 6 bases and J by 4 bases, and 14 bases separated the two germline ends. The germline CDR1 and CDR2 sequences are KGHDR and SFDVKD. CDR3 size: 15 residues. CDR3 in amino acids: CATSREGAGTGELFF. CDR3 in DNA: TGTGCCACCAGTCGAGAGGGAGCAGGCACCGGGGAGCTGTTTTTT.

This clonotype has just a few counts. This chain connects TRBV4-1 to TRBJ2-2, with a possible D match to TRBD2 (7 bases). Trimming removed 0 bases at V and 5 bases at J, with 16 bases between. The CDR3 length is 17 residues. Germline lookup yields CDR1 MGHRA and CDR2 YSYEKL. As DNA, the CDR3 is TGCGCCAGCAGCCAAGATATGGGGGGGCTGGGGACCGGGGAGCTGTTTTTT. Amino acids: CASSQDMGGLGTGELFF.

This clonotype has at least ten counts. CDR3 sequence (DNA): TGTGCCAGCAGCTCAAGCGGGGGGGCTGGGGAGACCCAGTACTTC. This encodes CASSSSGGAGETQYF. V and J are TRBV28 and TRBJ2-5, with 10 bases aligning to TRBD2. The length of the CDR3 is 15 residues. V lost 6 bases, J lost 5 bases, and 9 bases stayed unmatched. The germline CDR1 and CDR2 sequences are MDHEN and SYDVKM.

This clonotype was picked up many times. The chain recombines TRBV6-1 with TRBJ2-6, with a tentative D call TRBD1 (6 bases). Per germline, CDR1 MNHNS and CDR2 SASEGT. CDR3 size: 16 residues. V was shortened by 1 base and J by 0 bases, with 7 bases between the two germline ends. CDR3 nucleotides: TGTGCCAGCAGTGAAGGGGACATCTCTGGGGCCAACGTCCTGACTTTC. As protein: CASSEGDISGANVLTF.

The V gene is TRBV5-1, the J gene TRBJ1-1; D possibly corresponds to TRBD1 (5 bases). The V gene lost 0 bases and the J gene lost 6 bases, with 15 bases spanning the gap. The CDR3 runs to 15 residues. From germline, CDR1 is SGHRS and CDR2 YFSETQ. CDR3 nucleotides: TGCGCCAGCAGCTTGGAAGGGACGGACCGTCCTGAAGCTTTCTTT. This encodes CASSLEGTDRPEAFF.

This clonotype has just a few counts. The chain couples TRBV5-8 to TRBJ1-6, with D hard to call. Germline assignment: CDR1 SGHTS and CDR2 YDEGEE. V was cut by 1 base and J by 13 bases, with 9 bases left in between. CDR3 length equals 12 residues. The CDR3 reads CASSLSEGPLHF. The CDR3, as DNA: TGTGCCAGCAGCTTGTCAGAGGGTCCCCTCCACTTT.

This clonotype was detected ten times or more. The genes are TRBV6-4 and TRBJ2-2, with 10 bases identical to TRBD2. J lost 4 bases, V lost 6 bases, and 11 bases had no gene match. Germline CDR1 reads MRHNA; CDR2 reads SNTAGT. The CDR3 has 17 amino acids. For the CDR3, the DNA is TGTGCCAGCAGCGGACTTAGCGGGGGGTTTTTCACCGGGGAGCTGTTTTTT. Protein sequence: CASSGLSGGFFTGELFF.

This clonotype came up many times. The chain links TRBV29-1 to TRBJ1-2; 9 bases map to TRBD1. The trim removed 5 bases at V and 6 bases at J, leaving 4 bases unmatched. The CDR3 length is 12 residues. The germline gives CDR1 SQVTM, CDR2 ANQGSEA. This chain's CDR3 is CSVTGQGNGYTF. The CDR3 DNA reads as TGCAGCGTTACGGGACAGGGAAATGGCTACACCTTC.

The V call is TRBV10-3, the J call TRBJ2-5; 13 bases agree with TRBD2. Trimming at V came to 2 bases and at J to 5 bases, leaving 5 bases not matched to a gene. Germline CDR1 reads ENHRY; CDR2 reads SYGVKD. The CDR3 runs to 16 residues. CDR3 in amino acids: CAISETSGRAVETQYF. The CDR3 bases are TGTGCCATCAGTGAGACTAGCGGGAGGGCCGTGGAGACCCAGTACTTC.

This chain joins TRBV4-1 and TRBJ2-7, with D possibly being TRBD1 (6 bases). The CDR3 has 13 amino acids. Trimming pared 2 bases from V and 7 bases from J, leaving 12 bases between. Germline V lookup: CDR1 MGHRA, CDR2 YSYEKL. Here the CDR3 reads CASSQYGTQEQYF. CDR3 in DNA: TGCGCCAGCAGCCAATACGGGACACAAGAGCAGTACTTC.

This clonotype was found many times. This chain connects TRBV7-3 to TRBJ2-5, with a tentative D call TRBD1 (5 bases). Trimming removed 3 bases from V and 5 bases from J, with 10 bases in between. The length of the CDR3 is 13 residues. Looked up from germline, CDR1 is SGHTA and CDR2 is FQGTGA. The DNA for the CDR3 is TGTGCCAGCAGCTTCTCAGGGCACGAGACCCAGTACTTC. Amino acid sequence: CASSFSGHETQYF.

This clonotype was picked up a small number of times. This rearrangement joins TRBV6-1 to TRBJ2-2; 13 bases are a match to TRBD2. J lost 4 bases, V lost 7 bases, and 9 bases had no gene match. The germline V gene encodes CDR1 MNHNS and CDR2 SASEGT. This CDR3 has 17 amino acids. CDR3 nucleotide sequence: TGTGCCAGCAACCCAAGGGGACTAGCGGGAAGCACCGGGGAGCTGTTTTTT. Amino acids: CASNPRGLAGSTGELFF.

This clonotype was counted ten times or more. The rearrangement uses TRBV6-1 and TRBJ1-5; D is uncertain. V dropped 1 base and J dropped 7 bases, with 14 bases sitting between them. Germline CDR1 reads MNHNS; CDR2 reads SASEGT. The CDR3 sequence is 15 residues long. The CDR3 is CASSEGVATYQPQHF. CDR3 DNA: TGTGCCAGCAGTGAAGGGGTGGCGACTTACCAGCCCCAGCATTTT.

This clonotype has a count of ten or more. The DNA of the CDR3 is TGTGCCAGCAGGAGGACAGGGGATGAAGCTTTCTTT. This codes for CASRRTGDEAFF. The chain uses TRBV6-5 and TRBJ1-1; the match to TRBD1 covers 9 bases. The J segment lost 7 bases and the V segment lost 6 bases, leaving 3 bases of the junction unmatched. CDR1 is MNHEY and CDR2 is SVGAGI in the germline V gene. The CDR3 consists of 12 residues.

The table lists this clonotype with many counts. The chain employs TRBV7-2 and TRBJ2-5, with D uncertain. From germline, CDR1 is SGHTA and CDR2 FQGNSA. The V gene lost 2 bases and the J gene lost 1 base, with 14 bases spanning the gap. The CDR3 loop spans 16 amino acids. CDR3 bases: TGTGCCAGCAGCTTATCCCTAGTAGGTCGCCAAGAGACCCAGTACTTC. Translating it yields CASSLSLVGRQETQYF.

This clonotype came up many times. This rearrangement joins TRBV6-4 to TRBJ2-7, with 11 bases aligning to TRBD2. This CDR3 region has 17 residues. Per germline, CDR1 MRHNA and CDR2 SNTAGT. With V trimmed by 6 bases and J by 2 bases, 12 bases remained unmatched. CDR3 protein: CASSPRSLAGGPYEQYF. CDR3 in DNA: TGTGCCAGCAGCCCTCGGAGCCTAGCGGGGGGCCCCTACGAGCAGTACTTC.

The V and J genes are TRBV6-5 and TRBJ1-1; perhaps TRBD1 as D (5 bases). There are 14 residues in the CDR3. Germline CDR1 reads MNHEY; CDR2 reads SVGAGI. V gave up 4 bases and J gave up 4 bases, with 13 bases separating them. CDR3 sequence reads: CASSFEDGGTEAFF. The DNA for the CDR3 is TGTGCCAGCAGTTTTGAGGACGGGGGCACTGAAGCTTTCTTT.

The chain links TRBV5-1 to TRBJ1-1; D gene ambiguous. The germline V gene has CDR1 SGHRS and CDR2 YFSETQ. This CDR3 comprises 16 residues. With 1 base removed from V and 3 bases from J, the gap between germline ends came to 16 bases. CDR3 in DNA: TGCGCCAGCAGCTTGAGCACGGGATCTTTGGACACTGAAGCTTTCTTT. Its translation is CASSLSTGSLDTEAFF.

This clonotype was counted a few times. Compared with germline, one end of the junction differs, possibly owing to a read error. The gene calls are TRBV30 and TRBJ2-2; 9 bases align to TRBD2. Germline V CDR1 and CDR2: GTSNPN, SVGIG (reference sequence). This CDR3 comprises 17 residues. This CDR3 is CALSPPGLAANTEELFF. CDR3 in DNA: TGTGCCCTGTCCCCTCCGGGACTAGCTGCGAACACCGAGGAGCTGTTTTTT.

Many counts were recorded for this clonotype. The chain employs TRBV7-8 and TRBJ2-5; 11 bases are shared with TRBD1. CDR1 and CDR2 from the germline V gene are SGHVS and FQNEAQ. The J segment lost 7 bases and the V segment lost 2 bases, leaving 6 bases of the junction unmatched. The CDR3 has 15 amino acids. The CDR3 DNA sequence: TGTGCCAGCAGCTTAATGGACAGGGGGCTCGGGACCCAGTACTTC. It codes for CASSLMDRGLGTQYF.